The 8 T cell receptor beta chains below were found in one sample sequenced in a study of T cell clusters in autoimmune cytopenias. Each sample's input was 250 ng genomic DNA, 35,000 to 40,000 genome equivalents. TRB rearrangements were amplified by touch-down multiplex PCR with mixed TRB-A/B primers. Following a re-call of the multiplex PCR reads, TCRdb has one entry per CDR3 protein and lacks DNA. The clone table shows roughly 10,000 distinct CDR3 sequences, with the ten largest holding roughly 21%. The sample was also reused in another study, on T cell repertoires in aging, cancer and after chemotherapy.

Sequencing input: peripheral blood. All receptors come from a human donor in good health.

This chain joins TRBV20-1 and TRBJ2-1; TCRdb names TRBD1, which stays unverified in the absence of DNA. This CDR3 comprises 13 residues. The germline V gene has CDR1 DFQATT and CDR2 SNEGSKA (reference sequence). CDR3 residues: CSAPGPVYNEQFF.

This clonotype registers medium-sized (0.01 to 0.1%) by frequency. This chain connects TRBV27 to TRBJ2-2; TCRdb designates TRBD1, a call that cannot be tested without DNA. Germline loops: CDR1 MNHEY, CDR2 SMNVEV (reference sequence). The CDR3 runs 16 residues. CDR3 sequence: CASSFEGRRVEGELFF.

This clonotype is called medium-sized (0.01 to 0.1%) based on its frequency. The chain uses TRBV29-1 and TRBJ2-3; TCRdb picks TRBD1, but there is no DNA to check that call. This CDR3 has 13 amino acids. CDR1 is SQVTM, CDR2 ANQGSEA, per germline. The CDR3 sequence: CSAEGGSTDTQYF.

This chain uses TRBV27 with TRBJ1-6; the D call from TCRdb, TRBD1, cannot be confirmed without DNA. From germline, CDR1 is MNHEY and CDR2 SMNVEV (reference sequence). The length of the CDR3 is 16 residues. The CDR3 sequence: CASSWTGGLGNSPLHF.

V usage is TRBV27 and J usage is TRBJ2-3. The germline V gene encodes CDR1 MNHEY and CDR2 SMNVEV (reference sequence). The CDR3 sequence is 15 residues long. The CDR3 region is CASSFGSPSGDTQYF.

The V gene is TRBV18, the J gene TRBJ2-5; no DNA is available, so the TRBD2 call from TCRdb remains unchecked. This CDR3 is built from 16 residues. The germline CDR1 and CDR2 sequences are KGHSH and LQKENI. The CDR3 spells CASTPGSGSFQETQYF.

This CDR3 is CASSPVRTEETQYF. This chain connects TRBV18 to TRBJ2-5. CDR1 and CDR2 (germline): KGHSH, LQKENI. The CDR3 runs to 14 residues. Together with reference TRBV18 and TRBJ2-5, the CDR3 gives the full variable domain: NAGVMQNPRHLVRRRGQEARLRCSPMKGHSHVYWYRQLPEEGLKFMVYLQKENIIDESGMPKERFSAEFPKEGPSILRIQQVVRGDSAAYFCASSPVRTEETQYFGPGTRLLVL.

The V gene is TRBV6-5, the J gene TRBJ1-2; checking the TCRdb D call of TRBD1 is not possible without DNA. This CDR3 contains 13 residues. Germline V lookup: CDR1 MNHEY, CDR2 SVGAGI. CDR3 sequence: CASSDRRGYGYTF.